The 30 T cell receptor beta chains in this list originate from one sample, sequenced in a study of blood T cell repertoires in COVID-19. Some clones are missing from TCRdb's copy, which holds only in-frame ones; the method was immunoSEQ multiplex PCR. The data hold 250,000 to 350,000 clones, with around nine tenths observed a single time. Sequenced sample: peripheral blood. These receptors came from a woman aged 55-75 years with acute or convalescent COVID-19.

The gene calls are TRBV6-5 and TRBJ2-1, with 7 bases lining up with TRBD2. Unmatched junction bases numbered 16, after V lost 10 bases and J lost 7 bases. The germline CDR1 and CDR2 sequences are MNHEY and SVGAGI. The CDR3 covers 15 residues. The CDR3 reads CATRREGGRVNEQFF. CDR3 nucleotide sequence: TGTGCCACTCGAAGGGAGGGAGGGCGGGTAAATGAGCAGTTCTTC.

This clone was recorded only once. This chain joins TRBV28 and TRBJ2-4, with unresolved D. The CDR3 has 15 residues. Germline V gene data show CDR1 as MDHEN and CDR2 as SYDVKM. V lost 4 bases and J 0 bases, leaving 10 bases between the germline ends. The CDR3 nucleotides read TGTGCCAGCAGTTCTCAACAGCTAGCCAAAAACATTCAGTACTTC. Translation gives CASSSQQLAKNIQYF.

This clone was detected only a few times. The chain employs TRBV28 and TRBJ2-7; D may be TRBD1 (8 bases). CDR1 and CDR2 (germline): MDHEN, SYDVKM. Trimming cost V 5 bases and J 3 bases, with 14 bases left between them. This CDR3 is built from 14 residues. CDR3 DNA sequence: TGTGCCAGCAGTCTACAGGGGGGGAACTACGAGCAGTACTTC. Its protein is CASSLQGGNYEQYF.

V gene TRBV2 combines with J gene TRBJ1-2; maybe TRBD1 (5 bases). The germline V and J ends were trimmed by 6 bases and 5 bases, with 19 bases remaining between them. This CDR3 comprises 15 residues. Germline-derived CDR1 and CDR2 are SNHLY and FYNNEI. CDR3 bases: TGTGCCAGCAGCCCCCCCTGGGGCAGTTCTTATGGCTACACCTTC. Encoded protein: CASSPPWGSSYGYTF.

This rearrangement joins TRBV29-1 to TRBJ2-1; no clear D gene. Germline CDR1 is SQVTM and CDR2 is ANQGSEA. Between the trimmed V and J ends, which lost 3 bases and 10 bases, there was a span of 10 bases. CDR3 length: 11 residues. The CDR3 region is CSVESPLEQFF. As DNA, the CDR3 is TGCAGCGTTGAGTCCCCCTTAGAGCAGTTCTTC.

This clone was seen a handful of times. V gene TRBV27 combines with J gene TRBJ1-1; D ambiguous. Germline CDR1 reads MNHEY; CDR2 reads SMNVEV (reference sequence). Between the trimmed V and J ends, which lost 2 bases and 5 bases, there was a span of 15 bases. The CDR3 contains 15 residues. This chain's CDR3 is CASSLSEFTRTEAFF. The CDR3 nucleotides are TGTGCCAGCAGTTTAAGTGAGTTCACTCGGACTGAAGCTTTCTTT.

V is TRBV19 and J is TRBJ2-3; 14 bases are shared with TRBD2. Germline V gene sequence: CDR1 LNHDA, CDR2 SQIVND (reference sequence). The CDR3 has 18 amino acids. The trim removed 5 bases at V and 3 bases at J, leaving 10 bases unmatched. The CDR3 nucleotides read TGTGCCAGTAGTGGGAGACTAGCGGGGGGGCCGGGTACAGATACGCAGTATTTT. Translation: CASSGRLAGGPGTDTQYF. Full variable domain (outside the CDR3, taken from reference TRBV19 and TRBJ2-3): DGGITQSPKYLFRKEGQNVTLSCEQNLNHDAMYWYRQDPGQGLRLIYYSQIVNDFQKGDIAEGYSVSREKKESFPLTVTSAQKNPTAFYLCASSGRLAGGPGTDTQYFGPGTRLTVL.

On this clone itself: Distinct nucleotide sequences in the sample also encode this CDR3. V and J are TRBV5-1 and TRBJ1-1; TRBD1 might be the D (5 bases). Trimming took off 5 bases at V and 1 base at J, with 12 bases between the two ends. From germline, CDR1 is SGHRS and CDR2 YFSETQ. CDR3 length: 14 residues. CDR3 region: CASSSGTANTEAFF. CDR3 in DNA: TGCGCCAGCAGTAGCGGGACGGCGAACACTGAAGCTTTCTTT.

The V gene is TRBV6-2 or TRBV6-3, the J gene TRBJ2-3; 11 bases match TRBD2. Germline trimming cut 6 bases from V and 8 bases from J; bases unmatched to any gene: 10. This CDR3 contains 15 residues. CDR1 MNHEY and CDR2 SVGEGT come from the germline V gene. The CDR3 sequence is CASSHSGGALGTQYF. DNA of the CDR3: TGTGCCAGCAGCCATAGCGGGGGGGCCCTAGGTACGCAGTATTTT.

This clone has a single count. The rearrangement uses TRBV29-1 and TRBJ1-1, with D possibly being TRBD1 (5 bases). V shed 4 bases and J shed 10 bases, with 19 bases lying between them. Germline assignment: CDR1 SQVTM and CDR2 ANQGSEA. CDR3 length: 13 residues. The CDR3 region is CSVGRGVGERAFF. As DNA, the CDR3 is TGCAGCGTTGGACGGGGGGTAGGGGAGCGAGCTTTCTTT.

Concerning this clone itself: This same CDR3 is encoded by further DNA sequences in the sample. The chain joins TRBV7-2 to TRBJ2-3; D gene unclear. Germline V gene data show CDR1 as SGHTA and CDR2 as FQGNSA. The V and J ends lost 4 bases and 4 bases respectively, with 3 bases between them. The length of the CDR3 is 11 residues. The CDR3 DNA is TGTGCCAGCAGCTCCGCAGATACGCAGTATTTT. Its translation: CASSSADTQYF.

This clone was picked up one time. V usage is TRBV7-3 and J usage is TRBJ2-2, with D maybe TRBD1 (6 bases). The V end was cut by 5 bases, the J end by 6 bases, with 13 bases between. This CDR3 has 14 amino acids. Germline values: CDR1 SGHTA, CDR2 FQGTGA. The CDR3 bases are TGTGCCAGCAGCCCAACAGGGTTGCCCGGGGAGCTGTTTTTT. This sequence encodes CASSPTGLPGELFF.

CDR3 protein: CSGTGWTASSYEQYF. DNA for the CDR3: TGCAGCGGGACGGGGTGGACAGCTTCCTCGTACGAGCAGTACTTC. The V gene is TRBV29-1, the J gene TRBJ2-7, with a tentative D call TRBD1 (6 bases). The germline V and J ends were trimmed by 7 bases and 4 bases, with 23 bases remaining between them. The V gene's germline CDR1 is SQVTM and CDR2 ANQGSEA. The length of the CDR3 is 15 residues.

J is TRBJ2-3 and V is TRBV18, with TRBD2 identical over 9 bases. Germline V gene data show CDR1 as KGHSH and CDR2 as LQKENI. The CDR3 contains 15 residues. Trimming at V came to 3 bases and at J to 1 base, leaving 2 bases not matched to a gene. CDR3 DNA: TGTGCCAGCTCACCGCGGACTAGCGGCACAGATACGCAGTATTTT. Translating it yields CASSPRTSGTDTQYF.

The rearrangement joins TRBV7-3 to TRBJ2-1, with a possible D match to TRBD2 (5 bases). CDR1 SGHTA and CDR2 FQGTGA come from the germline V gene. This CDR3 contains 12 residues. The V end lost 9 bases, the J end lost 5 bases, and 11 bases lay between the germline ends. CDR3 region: CASSRGNNEQFF. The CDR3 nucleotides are TGTGCCAGTTCCCGGGGAAACAATGAGCAGTTCTTC.

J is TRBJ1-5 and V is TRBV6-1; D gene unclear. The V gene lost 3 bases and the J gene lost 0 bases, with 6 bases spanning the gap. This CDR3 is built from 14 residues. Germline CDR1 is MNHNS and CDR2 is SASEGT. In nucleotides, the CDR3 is TGTGCCAGCAGTGACGGTTATAGCAATCAGCCCCAGCATTTT. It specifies CASSDGYSNQPQHF.

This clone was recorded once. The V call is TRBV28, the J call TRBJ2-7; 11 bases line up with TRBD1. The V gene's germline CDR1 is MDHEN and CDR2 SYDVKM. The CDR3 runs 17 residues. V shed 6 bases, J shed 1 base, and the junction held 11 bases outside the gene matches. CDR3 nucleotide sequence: TGTGCCAGCAGCCTCGGACAGGGGGCTGGGCGGTCCTACGAGCAGTACTTC. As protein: CASSLGQGAGRSYEQYF.

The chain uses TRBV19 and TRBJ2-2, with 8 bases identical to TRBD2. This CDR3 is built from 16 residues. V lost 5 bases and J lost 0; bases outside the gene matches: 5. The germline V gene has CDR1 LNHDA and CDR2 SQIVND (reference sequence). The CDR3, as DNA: TGTGCCAGTAGTTTACCCGGGGGGGCGAACACCGGGGAGCTGTTTTTT. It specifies CASSLPGGANTGELFF.

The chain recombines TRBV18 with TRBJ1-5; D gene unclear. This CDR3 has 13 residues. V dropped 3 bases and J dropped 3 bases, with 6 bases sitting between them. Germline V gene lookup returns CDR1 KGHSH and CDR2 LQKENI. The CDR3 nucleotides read TGTGCCAGCTCACCGGGCCACAATCAGCCCCAGCATTTT. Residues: CASSPGHNQPQHF. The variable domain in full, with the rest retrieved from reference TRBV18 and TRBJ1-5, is NAGVMQNPRHLVRRRGQEARLRCSPMKGHSHVYWYRQLPEEGLKFMVYLQKENIIDESGMPKERFSAEFPKEGPSILRIQQVVRGDSAAYFCASSPGHNQPQHFGDGTRLSIL.

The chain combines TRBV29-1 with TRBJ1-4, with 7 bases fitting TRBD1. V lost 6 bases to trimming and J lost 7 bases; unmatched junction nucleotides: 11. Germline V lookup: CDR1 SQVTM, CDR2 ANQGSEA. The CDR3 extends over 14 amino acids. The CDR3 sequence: CSVRQGQSLEKLFF. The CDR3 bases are TGCAGCGTGAGACAGGGCCAGTCTCTTGAAAAACTGTTTTTT.

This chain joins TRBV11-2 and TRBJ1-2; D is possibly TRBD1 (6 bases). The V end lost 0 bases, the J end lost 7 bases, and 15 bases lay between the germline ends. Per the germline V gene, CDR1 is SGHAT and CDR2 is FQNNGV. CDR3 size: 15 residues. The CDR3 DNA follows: TGTGCCAGCAGCTTAGATTTCAGGGGCAACGGTGGCTACACCTTC. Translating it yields CASSLDFRGNGGYTF.

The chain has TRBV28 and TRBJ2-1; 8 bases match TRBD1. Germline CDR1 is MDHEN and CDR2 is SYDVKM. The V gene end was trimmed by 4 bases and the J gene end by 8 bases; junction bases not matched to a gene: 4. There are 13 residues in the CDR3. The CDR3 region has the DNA TGTGCCAGCAGTTCCAGGGGGCGGCATGAGCAGTTCTTC. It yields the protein CASSSRGRHEQFF.

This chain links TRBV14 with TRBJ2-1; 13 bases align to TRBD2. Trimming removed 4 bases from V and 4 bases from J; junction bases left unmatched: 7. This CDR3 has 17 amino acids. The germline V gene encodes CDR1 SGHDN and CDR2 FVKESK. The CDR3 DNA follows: TGTGCCAGCAGCCCCGAACTAGCGGGAGGGCTGTACAATGAGCAGTTCTTC. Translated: CASSPELAGGLYNEQFF.

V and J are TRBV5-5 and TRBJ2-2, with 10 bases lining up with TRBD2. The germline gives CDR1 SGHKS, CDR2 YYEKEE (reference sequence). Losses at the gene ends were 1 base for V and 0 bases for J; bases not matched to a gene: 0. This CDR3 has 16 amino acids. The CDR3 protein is CASSLTSGANTGELFF. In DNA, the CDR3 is TGTGCCAGCAGCTTGACTAGCGGGGCGAACACCGGGGAGCTGTTTTTT.

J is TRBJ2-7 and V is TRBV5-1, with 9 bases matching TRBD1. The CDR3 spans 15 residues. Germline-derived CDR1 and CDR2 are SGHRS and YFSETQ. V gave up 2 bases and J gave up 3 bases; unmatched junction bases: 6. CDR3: CASSLGQGWVYEQYF. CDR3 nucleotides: TGCGCCAGCAGCTTAGGACAGGGGTGGGTCTACGAGCAGTACTTC.

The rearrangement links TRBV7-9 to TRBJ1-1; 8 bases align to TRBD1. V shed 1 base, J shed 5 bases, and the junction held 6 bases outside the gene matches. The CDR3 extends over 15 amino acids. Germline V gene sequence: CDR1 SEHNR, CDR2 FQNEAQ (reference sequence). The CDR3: CASSLEAGGNTEAFF. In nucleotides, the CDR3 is TGTGCCAGCAGCTTAGAAGCAGGGGGCAATACTGAAGCTTTCTTT.

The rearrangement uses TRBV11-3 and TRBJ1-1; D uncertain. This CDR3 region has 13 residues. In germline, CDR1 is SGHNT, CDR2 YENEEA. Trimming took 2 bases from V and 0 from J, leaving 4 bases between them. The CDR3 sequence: CASSLQMNTEAFF. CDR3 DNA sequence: TGTGCCAGCAGCTTACAAATGAACACTGAAGCTTTCTTT.

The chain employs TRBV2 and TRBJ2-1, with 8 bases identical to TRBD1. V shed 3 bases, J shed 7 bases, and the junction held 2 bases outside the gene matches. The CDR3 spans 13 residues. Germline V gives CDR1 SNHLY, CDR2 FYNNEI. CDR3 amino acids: CASSDRGLNEQFF. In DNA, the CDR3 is TGTGCCAGCAGTGACAGGGGGCTAAATGAGCAGTTCTTC.

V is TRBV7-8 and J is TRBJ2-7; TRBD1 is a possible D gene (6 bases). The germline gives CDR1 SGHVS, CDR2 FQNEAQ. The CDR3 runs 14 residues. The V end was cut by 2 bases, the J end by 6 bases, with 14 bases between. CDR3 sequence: CASSLTGTSGEQYF. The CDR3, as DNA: TGTGCCAGCAGCTTAACAGGGACCAGCGGCGAGCAGTACTTC.

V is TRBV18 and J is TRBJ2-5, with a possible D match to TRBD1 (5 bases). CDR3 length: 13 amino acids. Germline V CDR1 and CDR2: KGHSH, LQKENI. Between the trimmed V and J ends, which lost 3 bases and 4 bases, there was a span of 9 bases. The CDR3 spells CASSPVRAETQYF. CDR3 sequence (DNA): TGTGCCAGCTCACCCGTCAGGGCAGAGACCCAGTACTTC. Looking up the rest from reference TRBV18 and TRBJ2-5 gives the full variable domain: NAGVMQNPRHLVRRRGQEARLRCSPMKGHSHVYWYRQLPEEGLKFMVYLQKENIIDESGMPKERFSAEFPKEGPSILRIQQVVRGDSAAYFCASSPVRAETQYFGPGTRLLVL.